This TCR beta chain was sequenced for a study of cytomegalovirus exposure and HLA in healthy donors. Donors consisted of healthy bone marrow donors. PCR employed 60 Vbeta and 13 Jbeta primers. Method: immunoSEQ multiplex PCR; TCRdb's copy keeps in-frame clones and lacks some. Here the sample table reports under 130,000 clones. For this clone: Its target is unknown.

General study results and limits: One variant, a missense change in DCLRE1C, was linked in a later analysis to TCR beta V- and J-gene trimming. There were around 160 TCR beta chains listed as cytomegalovirus-associated.

V shed 0 bases, J shed 2 bases, and the junction held 13 bases outside the gene matches. The CDR3 consists of 18 residues. Germline CDR1 and CDR2: KGHSH and LQKENI. Sequenced sample: PBMCs. The V gene is TRBV18, the J gene TRBJ2-7; 7 nucleotides align to TRBD1. This TCR was recovered from a man aged 35 to 55 in good health and CMV-seronegative. This chain's CDR3 is CASSPPRTGTGITYEQYF. CDR3 sequence (DNA): TGTGCCAGCTCACCACCTCGGACAGGAACCGGTATTACCTACGAGCAGTACTTC.